These 8 T cell receptor beta chains were sequenced from one sample in a study of post-analysis software for immune sequencing data. These receptors' targets are unknown. Notes on the study in general: Comparison of patients with controls showed 4 to 6 TRBV segments more frequent in patients, TRBV5-6, TRBV5-1 and TRBV20-1 among them.

The TCR beta cDNA libraries contained unique molecular identifiers. TCRdb itself ran the PCR reads through MiXCR, one entry per CDR3 protein. This sample carries about 400,000 distinct CDR3 sequences, less than 40% of them seen once, and the ten largest clones take about an eighth. The sequencing sample was made of blood. Every receptor here comes from a girl between 10 and 17 years old with multiple sclerosis.

The chain is built from TRBV20-1 and TRBJ1-2; 7 bases are a match to TRBD1. This CDR3 contains 14 residues. Germline V gene sequence: CDR1 DFQATT, CDR2 SNEGSKA (reference sequence). The trim removed 6 bases at V and 4 bases at J, leaving 11 bases unmatched. The chain's CDR3 is CSAPGQRDSYGYTF. DNA of the CDR3: TGCAGTGCCCCGGGACAGCGAGACTCCTATGGCTACACCTTC.

The chain joins TRBV5-1 to TRBJ2-7; D is perhaps TRBD2 (7 bases). This CDR3 is 17 amino acids long. CDR1 is SGHRS, CDR2 YFSETQ, per germline. The V gene lost 3 bases and the J gene lost 0 bases, with 19 bases spanning the gap. The DNA for the CDR3 is TGCGCCAGCAGCTCGTCCCTCGGGGGGCCAGTCTCCTACGAGCAGTACTTC. It translates to CASSSSLGGPVSYEQYF. Full variable domain (missing parts from reference TRBV5-1 and TRBJ2-7): KAGVTQTPRYLIKTRGQQVTLSCSPISGHRSVSWYQQTPGQGLQFLFEYFSETQRNKGNFPGRFSGRQFSNSRSEMNVSTLELGDSALYLCASSSSLGGPVSYEQYFGPGTRLTVT.

In its sample, this clonotype was seen a few times. The V gene is TRBV12-3 or TRBV12-4, the J gene TRBJ1-5; 11 bases agree with TRBD1. V was clipped by 5 bases and J by 3 bases; unmatched bases: 3. This CDR3 comprises 15 residues. The CDR3 sequence is CASSHGQGANQPQHF. DNA of the CDR3: TGTGCCAGCAGTCACGGACAGGGGGCCAATCAGCCCCAGCATTTT.

The CDR3 spells CASSFTGGKNIQYF. Here the CDR3 DNA reads TGTGCCAGCAGCTTCACAGGGGGCAAAAACATTCAGTACTTC. The V and J genes are TRBV7-2 and TRBJ2-4; 8 positions agree with TRBD1. Germline assignment: CDR1 SGHTA and CDR2 FQGNSA. CDR3 length: 14 amino acids. V gave up 3 bases and J gave up 3 bases; unmatched junction bases: 1.

This clonotype was seen more than once but under ten times. This chain connects TRBV5-1 to TRBJ2-3, with 8 bases identical to TRBD1. V shed 7 bases and J 1 base; nucleotides not matched to a gene: 8. The germline V gene encodes CDR1 SGHRS and CDR2 YFSETQ. This CDR3 region has 15 residues. CDR3 DNA: TGCGCCAGCTCGACAGGGGCCATTCGCACAGATACGCAGTATTTT. This codes for CASSTGAIRTDTQYF.

As concerns this clonotype: Sequence at one end of the junction differs from germline and may be a read error. V usage is TRBV24-1 and J usage is TRBJ2-1; 8 nucleotides line up with TRBD2. Germline V gene sequence: CDR1 KGHDR, CDR2 SFDVKD. This CDR3 region has 15 residues. The CDR3 DNA sequence: TGTGTCACCAGTGATAGGCGGGGGGACTACAATGAGCAGTTCTTC. Amino acids: CVTSDRRGDYNEQFF.

The chain uses TRBV5-8 and TRBJ2-5; TRBD1 matches at 8 bases. This CDR3 is 15 amino acids long. V lost 3 bases, J lost 6 bases, and 10 bases stayed unmatched. CDR1 is SGHTS and CDR2 is YDEGEE in the germline V gene. The CDR3 sequence is CASSSHYGQGQTQYF. The CDR3 coding sequence is TGTGCCAGCAGCTCTCACTATGGACAGGGTCAGACCCAGTACTTC.

Written as DNA, the CDR3 is TGTGCCATCTCCCTCGGGGGGGCCGAAGAGACCCAGTACTTC. Its translation: CAISLGGAEETQYF. The genes are TRBV10-3 and TRBJ2-5; 8 bases align to TRBD2. In germline, CDR1 is ENHRY, CDR2 SYGVKD. There are 14 residues in the CDR3. Trimming cost V 8 bases and J 3 bases; bases outside gene matches: 8.